This T cell receptor (beta chain) is drawn from a study of T cell repertoires in cytomegalovirus infection. In this sample, this clonotype turned up a few times. No antigen is known for it. V shed 1 base and J shed 4 bases, with 10 bases lying between them. Germline CDR1 reads SGHVS; CDR2 reads FQNEAQ. This CDR3 is built from 14 residues. Each CDR3 protein is one row after TCRdb ran MiXCR on the reads. The table shows roughly 730,000 distinct CDR3 sequences, with around a third occurring only once. This clonotype originated in a human donor in good health (CMV status not recorded). Some clones in this sample may be carry-over from other donors' samples. The material sequenced was cultured PBMCs, taken from culture after CMV antigen stimulation. This chain links TRBV7-8 with TRBJ2-5, with D unclear. CDR3 loop: CASSLEWVLETQYF. In DNA, the CDR3 is TGTGCCAGCAGCTTAGAATGGGTGTTAGAGACCCAGTACTTC.